The 26 T cell receptor beta chains below come from one sample, sequenced in a study of shared clonotypes between healthy human individuals. The assay was immunoSEQ multiplex PCR, and TCRdb's table has in-frame clones only and misses some. The sample yields roughly 680,000 clones, around 70% seen once. The sample taken for sequencing was memory CD4+ T cells sorted from blood. Described subset: CD45RA-negative fraction. These receptor sequences come from a woman in her thirties in good health.

The genes are TRBV18 and TRBJ1-1; D is unclear. Germline V gene lookup returns CDR1 KGHSH and CDR2 LQKENI. The V gene lost 1 base and the J gene lost 1 base, with 10 bases spanning the gap. CDR3 length: 15 residues. CDR3 bases: TGTGCCAGCTCACCACGGAAAGGCCAGAACACTGAAGCTTTCTTT. It specifies CASSPRKGQNTEAFF.

Only a few counts were recorded for this clone. V is TRBV6-5 and J is TRBJ1-2; D not certain. The CDR3 extends over 12 amino acids. Germline CDR1 reads MNHEY; CDR2 reads SVGAGI. V shed 6 bases and J shed 0 bases, with 5 bases lying between them. CDR3 sequence: CASSNSNYGYTF. As DNA, the CDR3 is TGTGCCAGCAGCAACTCTAACTATGGCTACACCTTC.

The chain joins TRBV5-1 to TRBJ1-1, with unresolved D. The CDR3 has 14 amino acids. V shed 3 bases and J shed 1 base, with 10 bases lying between them. The germline gives CDR1 SGHRS, CDR2 YFSETQ. DNA of the CDR3: TGCGCCAGCAGCTCGTTAAAGGGGAACACTGAAGCTTTCTTT. Translation gives CASSSLKGNTEAFF. The whole variable domain, filled in from reference TRBV5-1 and TRBJ1-1, reads KAGVTQTPRYLIKTRGQQVTLSCSPISGHRSVSWYQQTPGQGLQFLFEYFSETQRNKGNFPGRFSGRQFSNSRSEMNVSTLELGDSALYLCASSSLKGNTEAFFGQGTRLTVV.

CDR3 residues: CASSPPRGADRSYNEQFF. For the CDR3, the DNA is TGTGCCAGCAGCCCCCCGCGGGGAGCGGACCGCTCCTACAATGAGCAGTTCTTC. V gene TRBV7-9 combines with J gene TRBJ2-1; D may be TRBD2 (6 bases). The CDR3 is made up of 18 amino acids. The ends were cut back, 5 bases at V and 0 bases at J, with 20 bases in the middle. Germline V gene lookup returns CDR1 SEHNR and CDR2 FQNEAQ (reference sequence).

This chain joins TRBV6-5 and TRBJ1-3; D is ambiguous. The CDR3 runs 15 residues. CDR1 is MNHEY, CDR2 SVGAGI, per germline. V lost 6 bases and J lost 0, with 12 bases in between. Here the CDR3 reads CASRDEGRSGNTIYF. CDR3 nucleotide sequence: TGTGCCAGCAGAGACGAGGGTCGCTCTGGAAACACCATATATTTT.

This clone was found a few times. The chain carries TRBV28 and TRBJ1-5; D is perhaps TRBD1 (5 bases). The CDR3 loop spans 16 amino acids. Germline V lookup: CDR1 MDHEN, CDR2 SYDVKM. Deletions cut 2 bases from V and 4 bases from J, with 15 bases between. The CDR3 DNA reads TGTGCCAGCAGTTTAGGGGTTGGGGGGGAAAATCAGCCCCAGCATTTT. This gives the protein CASSLGVGGENQPQHF.

The rearrangement joins TRBV19 to TRBJ2-1, with TRBD2 identical over 10 bases. The CDR3 is made up of 14 amino acids. Germline trimming cut 6 bases from V and 4 bases from J; bases unmatched to any gene: 3. Per the germline V gene, CDR1 is LNHDA and CDR2 is SQIVND (reference sequence). This chain's CDR3 is CASRASGSYNEQFF. Here the CDR3 DNA reads TGTGCCAGTAGGGCTAGCGGGAGTTACAATGAGCAGTTCTTC. The full variable domain, in which reference TRBV19 and TRBJ2-1 provide the parts outside the CDR3, is DGGITQSPKYLFRKEGQNVTLSCEQNLNHDAMYWYRQDPGQGLRLIYYSQIVNDFQKGDIAEGYSVSREKKESFPLTVTSAQKNPTAFYLCASRASGSYNEQFFGPGTRLTVL.

The rearrangement joins TRBV19 to TRBJ2-2; D remains ambiguous. The CDR3 covers 12 residues. V dropped 6 bases and J dropped 5 bases, with 7 bases sitting between them. CDR1 is LNHDA and CDR2 is SQIVND in the germline V gene (reference sequence). The CDR3 DNA reads TGTGCCAGTAGGTCAATTACCGGGGAGCTGTTTTTT. Its protein product is CASRSITGELFF.

This clone has a handful of counts. The chain joins TRBV7-3 to TRBJ2-3; TRBD1 matches 8 bases. The length of the CDR3 is 12 residues. Germline lookup yields CDR1 SGHTA and CDR2 FQGTGA. After removal of 5 bases from V and 9 bases from J, the junction contained 4 bases not matched to a gene. CDR3 sequence (DNA): TGTGCCAGCAGCGGACAGGGAGTAACGCAGTATTTT. It codes for CASSGQGVTQYF.

The chain has TRBV19 and TRBJ2-3; D might be TRBD1 or TRBD2, each matching 6 bases. The CDR3 has 15 amino acids. Germline lookup yields CDR1 LNHDA and CDR2 SQIVND (reference sequence). Trimming shortened V by 7 bases and J by 2 bases, and 16 bases separated the two germline ends. CDR3: CASMSAGGNTDTQYF. CDR3 DNA sequence: TGTGCCAGTATGTCGGCCGGGGGCAACACAGATACGCAGTATTTT.

The chain has TRBV6-1 and TRBJ1-2; D is undetermined. CDR3 length: 12 amino acids. Trimming took off 3 bases at V and 2 bases at J, with 4 bases between the two ends. Germline assignment: CDR1 MNHNS and CDR2 SASEGT. CDR3 nucleotide sequence: TGTGCCAGCAGTGACAGAAACTATGGCTACACCTTC. Its translation is CASSDRNYGYTF.

This clone has more than one count but fewer than ten. The gene calls are TRBV10-3 and TRBJ2-2; TRBD1 matches at 10 bases. V lost 2 bases and J lost 4; bases outside the gene matches: 4. This CDR3 is built from 16 residues. CDR1 is ENHRY and CDR2 is SYGVKD in the germline V gene. The CDR3 here is CAISEIGTGVTGELFF. CDR3 in DNA: TGTGCCATCAGTGAGATCGGGACAGGGGTCACCGGGGAGCTGTTTTTT.

This clone appeared a single time. The V gene is TRBV19, the J gene TRBJ2-1; 13 bases align to TRBD2. V shed 6 bases and J 4 bases; nucleotides not matched to a gene: 6. The CDR3 sequence is 16 residues long. In germline, CDR1 is LNHDA, CDR2 SQIVND (reference sequence). CDR3 sequence reads: CASSQPGLAGYNEQFF. Here the CDR3 DNA reads TGTGCCAGTAGCCAACCGGGACTAGCGGGATACAATGAGCAGTTCTTC.

This clone has a handful of counts. The CDR3 nucleotides read TGTGCCAGCAGCTCTTTTGGAGGGGCCGGGGAGCTGTTTTTT. This translates into CASSSFGGAGELFF. The chain has TRBV11-2 and TRBJ2-2, with a weak D call TRBD2 (6 bases). Trimming left V 4 bases short and J 6 bases short, with 12 bases between. The germline gives CDR1 SGHAT, CDR2 FQNNGV. There are 14 residues in the CDR3.

The chain links TRBV4-1 to TRBJ1-5; TRBD1 aligns across 7 bases. The V gene's germline CDR1 is MGHRA and CDR2 YSYEKL. The V segment lost 4 bases and the J segment 3 bases; nucleotides outside the gene matches: 6. CDR3 size: 15 residues. DNA of the CDR3: TGCGCCAGCAGCCCGCAGGGGGGACTCAATCAGCCCCAGCATTTT. Amino acid sequence: CASSPQGGLNQPQHF.

The chain uses TRBV7-2 and TRBJ2-7; D unclear. The V gene lost 5 bases and the J gene lost 5 bases, with 19 bases spanning the gap. The germline gives CDR1 SGHTA, CDR2 FQGNSA. This CDR3 has 15 amino acids. In DNA, the CDR3 is TGTGCCAGCAGCACCCGACTGGTGGCCGCTGACGAGCAGTACTTC. Its protein is CASSTRLVAADEQYF.

The chain uses TRBV5-6 and TRBJ2-7; D remains ambiguous. V was clipped by 7 bases and J by 6 bases, with 23 bases between them. The CDR3 runs 15 residues. Germline V lookup: CDR1 SGHDT, CDR2 YYEEEE. The chain's CDR3 is CASQHVDADVSEQYF. CDR3 nucleotide sequence: TGTGCCAGCCAGCACGTGGACGCCGACGTTTCCGAGCAGTACTTC.

This chain uses TRBV28 with TRBJ2-3; TRBD2 matches 12 bases. Germline V CDR1 and CDR2: MDHEN, SYDVKM. This CDR3 is built from 16 residues. J lost 3 bases, V lost 3 bases, and 4 bases had no gene match. This CDR3 reads CASSFPGTSGTDTQYF. The CDR3 coding sequence is TGTGCCAGCAGTTTTCCCGGGACTAGCGGGACAGATACGCAGTATTTT.

The chain combines TRBV7-8 with TRBJ2-2, with D perhaps matching TRBD2 (6 bases). The CDR3 is made up of 14 amino acids. Germline CDR1 SGHVS, CDR2 FQNEAQ. Trimming pared 6 bases from V and 0 bases from J, leaving 8 bases between. This CDR3 reads CASRGRPNTGELFF. CDR3 in DNA: TGTGCCAGCAGGGGGAGGCCGAACACCGGGGAGCTGTTTTTT.

The genes are TRBV10-3 and TRBJ2-7; weak D call: TRBD2 (6 bases). Germline V gene sequence: CDR1 ENHRY, CDR2 SYGVKD. The CDR3 covers 13 residues. Trimming cost V 4 bases and J 3 bases, with 10 bases left between them. In DNA, the CDR3 is TGTGCCATCAGTGGGGCGGGACGCTACGAGCAGTACTTC. This gives the protein CAISGAGRYEQYF.

The chain uses TRBV11-2 and TRBJ2-6, with TRBD1 matching 7 bases. The J segment lost 4 bases and the V segment lost 2 bases, leaving 2 bases of the junction unmatched. Germline V gene lookup returns CDR1 SGHAT and CDR2 FQNNGV. This CDR3 is 15 amino acids long. In DNA, the CDR3 is TGTGCCAGCAGCTTAAGGGGGCTCGGGGCCAACGTCCTGACTTTC. Its translation is CASSLRGLGANVLTF.

This chain joins TRBV9 and TRBJ1-3; 12 bases line up with TRBD1. This CDR3 has 15 residues. Germline CDR1 reads SGDLS; CDR2 reads YYNGEE. Trimming removed 4 bases from V and 6 bases from J; junction bases left unmatched: 5. The CDR3 reads CASSLEGQGANTIYF. In nucleotides, the CDR3 is TGTGCCAGCAGCCTCGAGGGACAGGGGGCAAACACCATATATTTT.

This sequence joins TRBV19 and TRBJ2-1; no definite D call. This CDR3 has 12 amino acids. The V end was cut by 2 bases, the J end by 11 bases, with 10 bases between. Germline V gene sequence: CDR1 LNHDA, CDR2 SQIVND (reference sequence). The CDR3 region is CASSINSPQQFF. As DNA, the CDR3 is TGTGCCAGTAGTATAAATAGCCCCCAGCAGTTCTTC.

This rearrangement joins TRBV6-5 to TRBJ2-7; the D gene could be TRBD1 or TRBD2 (5 bases each). The CDR3 contains 15 residues. Trimming cost V 2 bases and J 5 bases, with 16 bases left between them. CDR1 MNHEY and CDR2 SVGAGI come from the germline V gene. The CDR3 DNA sequence: TGTGCCAGCAGTTACACCGGGACCCTTTCCGACGAGCAGTACTTC. Translated, it gives CASSYTGTLSDEQYF.

The chain is built from TRBV28 and TRBJ1-1; D is uncertain. Per germline, CDR1 MDHEN and CDR2 SYDVKM. The CDR3 is 11 residues long. V was shortened by 7 bases and J by 7 bases, with 10 bases between the two germline ends. The DNA of the CDR3 is TGTGCCAGCATATCAGAACTTGAAGCTTTCTTT. Protein product: CASISELEAFF.

The chain joins TRBV4-1 to TRBJ1-3; TRBD1 is a possible D gene (5 bases). Germline values: CDR1 MGHRA, CDR2 YSYEKL. The germline V and J ends were trimmed by 3 bases and 3 bases, with 18 bases remaining between them. The CDR3 spans 17 residues. The CDR3 loop is CASSHPWGGNVGNTIYF. The CDR3 bases are TGCGCCAGCAGCCACCCCTGGGGGGGGAATGTTGGAAACACCATATATTTT.